This entry lists 16 T cell receptor beta chains sequenced from one sample in a study of vaccination and CD4 T cells after COVID-19. Noted treatment: approximately 9-day PBMC culture with coronavirus spike peptide pools or control peptides (ViraFEST assay). Sequencing of DNA taken from cultured CD4+ T cells relied on the Oncomine TCR Beta short-read assay. TCRdb reanalysed the PCR reads using MiXCR and keeps one entry per CDR3 protein. The data hold about 20,000 distinct CDR3 sequences, with around 45% observed a single time. Antigens for these TCRs are unknown. The sequencing input was CD4+ T cells from blood, cultured in vitro. Receptors originate from a human donor who had recovered from COVID-19.

The table lists this clonotype with a few counts. This rearrangement joins TRBV12-3 or TRBV12-4 to TRBJ1-1; no firm D call. The ends were cut back, 6 bases at V and 1 base at J, with 15 bases in the middle. The CDR3 is 15 residues long. DNA for the CDR3: TGTGCCAGCAGACTCAACACCATTGGGAACACTGAAGCTTTCTTT. Translation gives CASRLNTIGNTEAFF.

The CDR3 bases are TGTGCCAGTAGACATGGACAGTCTGGCAATCAGCCCCAGCATTTT. Translation: CASRHGQSGNQPQHF. This chain connects TRBV19 to TRBJ1-5; TRBD1 is a possible D gene (6 bases). CDR1 is LNHDA and CDR2 is SQIVND in the germline V gene (reference sequence). V shed 6 bases and J shed 2 bases, with 14 bases lying between them. There are 15 residues in the CDR3.

J is TRBJ1-6 and V is TRBV28; TRBD1 might be the D (5 bases). The CDR3 consists of 16 residues. Per germline, CDR1 MDHEN and CDR2 SYDVKM. The V end was cut by 5 bases, the J end by 10 bases, with 21 bases between. The CDR3 spells CASSIQLSRGSSPLHF. The CDR3 DNA reads as TGTGCCAGCAGTATCCAACTTAGTAGGGGTTCCTCACCCCTCCACTTT.

V gene TRBV20-1 combines with J gene TRBJ2-3; 7 bases match TRBD2. Germline CDR1 DFQATT, CDR2 SNEGSKA (reference sequence). The length of the CDR3 is 14 residues. V was pared by 5 bases and J by 8 bases, with 13 bases of the junction left unmatched. The CDR3 reads CSAPRGTGEGTQYF. As DNA, the CDR3 is TGCAGTGCTCCCCGGGGGACGGGGGAGGGTACGCAGTATTTT.

This chain connects TRBV4-3 to TRBJ1-3; unclear D gene. This CDR3 is built from 14 residues. The V gene's germline CDR1 is LGHNA and CDR2 YSLEER. V shed 2 bases and J shed 0 bases, with 5 bases lying between them. The CDR3 DNA reads TGCGCCAGCAGCCAAACAAGCTCTGGAAACACCATATATTTT. Protein: CASSQTSSGNTIYF.

By share, this clonotype ranks as medium-sized. The chain links TRBV7-2 to TRBJ2-4; 7 bases line up with TRBD1. The CDR3 runs 16 residues. Trimming took 5 bases from V and 3 from J; bases not matched to a gene: 10. From germline, CDR1 is SGHTA and CDR2 FQGNSA. CDR3: CASSPRTGLNKNIQYF. In nucleotides, the CDR3 is TGTGCCAGCAGCCCCCGGACAGGACTCAACAAAAACATTCAGTACTTC.

This chain links TRBV6-1 with TRBJ1-5; D is perhaps TRBD1 (5 bases). The germline V and J ends were trimmed by 6 bases and 6 bases, with 18 bases remaining between them. CDR3 length equals 15 residues. CDR1 MNHNS and CDR2 SASEGT come from the germline V gene. CDR3 amino acids: CASSLSGGEAQPQHF. Written as DNA, the CDR3 is TGTGCCAGCAGCCTTTCGGGGGGTGAGGCTCAGCCCCAGCATTTT.

V and J are TRBV24-1 and TRBJ2-7; D unclear. The germline V gene encodes CDR1 KGHDR and CDR2 SFDVKD. The ends were cut back, 0 bases at V and 0 bases at J, with 5 bases in the middle. The CDR3 spans 14 residues. CDR3 bases: TGTGCCACCAGTGATTTGGACAACTCCTACGAGCAGTACTTC. Protein product: CATSDLDNSYEQYF.

Within the sample, this clonotype is medium-sized (0.01 to 0.1%). The chain links TRBV7-2 to TRBJ2-4, with 7 bases that match TRBD1. CDR1 SGHTA and CDR2 FQGNSA come from the germline V gene. V gave up 6 bases and J gave up 5 bases; unmatched junction bases: 4. The CDR3 sequence is 13 residues long. In nucleotides, the CDR3 is TGTGCCAGCAGTTACAGGGGTCAAAACATTCAGTACTTC. Its protein product is CASSYRGQNIQYF.

This chain uses TRBV20-1 with TRBJ2-3; 9 bases agree with TRBD1. Germline CDR1 DFQATT, CDR2 SNEGSKA (reference sequence). The ends lost 0 bases at V and 1 base at J; junction bases unmatched: 2. The CDR3 has 15 amino acids. The CDR3 DNA sequence: TGCAGTGCTAGAGATTGGGACAGGGGCACAGATACGCAGTATTTT. Encoded protein: CSARDWDRGTDTQYF.

A few counts support this clonotype. The rearrangement joins TRBV20-1 to TRBJ1-3; a possible D gene is TRBD1 (6 bases). The CDR3 is made up of 15 amino acids. Trimming stripped 6 bases from V and 0 bases from J, with 15 bases between. The V gene's germline CDR1 is DFQATT and CDR2 SNEGSKA (reference sequence). CDR3 in DNA: TGCAGTGCCAGAACAGGGACCAACTCTGGAAACACCATATATTTT. Protein: CSARTGTNSGNTIYF.

V and J are TRBV29-1 and TRBJ2-7; 8 bases are a match to TRBD2. The CDR3 covers 14 residues. Per the germline V gene, CDR1 is SQVTM and CDR2 is ANQGSEA. Germline trimming cut 2 bases from V and 2 bases from J; bases unmatched to any gene: 5. The CDR3 DNA reads as TGCAGCGTTGAAATCAGCGGGAGTCCCTACGAGCAGTACTTC. This encodes CSVEISGSPYEQYF.

This clonotype showed up just once. The J gene is TRBJ2-1, the V gene TRBV28, with 8 bases identical to TRBD1. Trimming removed 5 bases from V and 4 bases from J; junction bases left unmatched: 10. Germline CDR1 MDHEN, CDR2 SYDVKM. The CDR3 runs 16 residues. Written as DNA, the CDR3 is TGTGCCAGCAGTGATACAGGGGGACGCCCATACAATGAGCAGTTCTTC. Translation: CASSDTGGRPYNEQFF.

As DNA, the CDR3 is TGCGCCAGCAGCCCCAATACGCAGGGCTATGGCTACACCTTC. Protein product: CASSPNTQGYGYTF. The chain combines TRBV5-1 with TRBJ1-2; weak D call: TRBD1 (5 bases). The CDR3 totals 14 residues. V shed 4 bases and J shed 4 bases, with 14 bases lying between them. The V gene's germline CDR1 is SGHRS and CDR2 YFSETQ. Looking up the rest from reference TRBV5-1 and TRBJ1-2 gives the full variable domain: KAGVTQTPRYLIKTRGQQVTLSCSPISGHRSVSWYQQTPGQGLQFLFEYFSETQRNKGNFPGRFSGRQFSNSRSEMNVSTLELGDSALYLCASSPNTQGYGYTFGSGTRLTVV.

The chain couples TRBV7-2 to TRBJ2-7; the match to TRBD1 covers 8 bases. CDR1 and CDR2 from the germline V gene are SGHTA and FQGNSA. V lost 4 bases and J lost 7; bases outside the gene matches: 6. The CDR3 runs 13 residues. CDR3 sequence: CASSYRTGREQYF. The DNA of the CDR3 is TGTGCCAGCAGCTATAGGACAGGGCGGGAGCAGTACTTC. The entire variable domain, with the rest obtained from reference TRBV7-2 and TRBJ2-7, is as follows: GAGVSQSPSNKVTEKGKDVELRCDPISGHTALYWYRQSLGQGLEFLIYFQGNSAPDKSGLPSDRFSAERTGGSVSTLTIQRTQQEDSAVYLCASSYRTGREQYFGPGTRLTVT.

This clonotype was seen only a few times. The J gene is TRBJ2-3, the V gene TRBV20-1, with D possibly being TRBD1 (6 bases). CDR1 DFQATT and CDR2 SNEGSKA come from the germline V gene (reference sequence). The CDR3 contains 15 residues. The V and J ends lost 3 bases and 7 bases respectively, with 20 bases between them. The DNA for the CDR3 is TGCAGTGCTAGTCTCGGACAGTCAAACAGAAATACGCAGTATTTT. Its protein product is CSASLGQSNRNTQYF.